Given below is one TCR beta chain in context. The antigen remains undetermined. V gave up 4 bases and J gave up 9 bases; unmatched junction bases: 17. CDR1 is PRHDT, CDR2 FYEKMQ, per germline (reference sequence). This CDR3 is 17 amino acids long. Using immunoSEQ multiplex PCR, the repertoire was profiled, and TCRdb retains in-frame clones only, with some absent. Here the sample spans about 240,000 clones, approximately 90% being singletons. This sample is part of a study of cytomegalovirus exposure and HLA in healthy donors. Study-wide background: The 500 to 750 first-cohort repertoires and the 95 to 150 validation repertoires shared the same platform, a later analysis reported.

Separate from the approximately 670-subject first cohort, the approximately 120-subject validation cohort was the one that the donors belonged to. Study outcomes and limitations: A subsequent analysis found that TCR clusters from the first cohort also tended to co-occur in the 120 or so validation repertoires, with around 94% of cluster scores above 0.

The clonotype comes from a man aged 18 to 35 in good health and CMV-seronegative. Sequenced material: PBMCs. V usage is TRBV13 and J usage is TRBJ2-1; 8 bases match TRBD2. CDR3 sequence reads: CASSSLLFSGSRGEQFF. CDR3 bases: TGTGCCAGCAGCTCCCTTCTATTCAGCGGGAGTAGAGGTGAGCAGTTCTTC.